This T cell receptor beta chain originates from a study of blood T cell repertoires in COVID-19. Seattle cases were enrolled at active infection and followed longitudinally. The length of the CDR3 is 13 residues. Deletions cut 4 bases from V and 11 bases from J, with 14 bases between. In germline, CDR1 is KGHSH, CDR2 LQKENI. Profiling relied on immunoSEQ multiplex PCR, and the TCRdb table lists in-frame clones only, not all of them. The sample consists of fewer than 650,000 clones, roughly 91% of them appearing once. V and J are TRBV18 and TRBJ2-2, with D unclear. This receptor was identified in a woman between 45 and 65 years old with COVID-19, enrolled during active disease. The source material was peripheral blood. CDR3 bases: TGTGCCAGCTCACTGGCAGGTTCCGCCGAGCTGTTTTTT. This gives the protein CASSLAGSAELFF. Together with reference TRBV18 and TRBJ2-2, the CDR3 gives the full variable domain: NAGVMQNPRHLVRRRGQEARLRCSPMKGHSHVYWYRQLPEEGLKFMVYLQKENIIDESGMPKERFSAEFPKEGPSILRIQQVVRGDSAAYFCASSLAGSAELFFGEGSRLTVL.